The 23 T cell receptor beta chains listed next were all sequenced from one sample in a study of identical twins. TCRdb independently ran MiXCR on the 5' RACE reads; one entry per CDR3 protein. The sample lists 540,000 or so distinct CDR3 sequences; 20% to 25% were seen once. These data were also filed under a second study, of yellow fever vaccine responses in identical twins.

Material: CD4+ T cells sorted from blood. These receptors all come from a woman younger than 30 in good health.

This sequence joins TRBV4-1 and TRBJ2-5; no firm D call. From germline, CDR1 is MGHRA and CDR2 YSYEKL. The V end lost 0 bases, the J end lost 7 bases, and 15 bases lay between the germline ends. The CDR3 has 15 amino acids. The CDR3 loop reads CASSQDQGLTGTQYF. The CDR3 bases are TGCGCCAGCAGCCAAGATCAAGGGCTAACGGGGACCCAGTACTTC.

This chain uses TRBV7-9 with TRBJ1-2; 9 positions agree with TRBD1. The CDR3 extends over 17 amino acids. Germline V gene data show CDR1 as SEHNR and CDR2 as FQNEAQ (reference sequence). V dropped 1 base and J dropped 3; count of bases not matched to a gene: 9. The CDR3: CASSLGTGDVADYGYTF. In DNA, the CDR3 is TGTGCCAGCAGCTTAGGGACAGGGGACGTCGCAGACTATGGCTACACCTTC.

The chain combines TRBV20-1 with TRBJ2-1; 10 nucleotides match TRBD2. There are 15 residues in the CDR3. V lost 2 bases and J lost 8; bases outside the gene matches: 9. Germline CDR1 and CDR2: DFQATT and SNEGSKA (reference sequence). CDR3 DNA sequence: TGCAGTGCTAGACAGCGGGGGGGCCGTATCTATGAGCAGTTCTTC. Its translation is CSARQRGGRIYEQFF.

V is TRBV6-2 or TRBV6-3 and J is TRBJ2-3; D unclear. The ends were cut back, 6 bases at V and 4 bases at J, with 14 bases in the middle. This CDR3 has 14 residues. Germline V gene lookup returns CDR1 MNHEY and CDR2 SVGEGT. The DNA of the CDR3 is TGTGCCAGCAGGGACGCCCTTATAGCAGATACGCAGTATTTT. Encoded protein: CASRDALIADTQYF.

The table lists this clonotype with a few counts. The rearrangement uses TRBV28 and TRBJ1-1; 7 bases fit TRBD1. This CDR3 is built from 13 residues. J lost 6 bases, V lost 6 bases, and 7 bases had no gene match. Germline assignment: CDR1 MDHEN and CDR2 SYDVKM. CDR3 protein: CASRTTGQPEAFF. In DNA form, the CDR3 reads TGTGCCAGCAGGACGACAGGGCAACCTGAAGCTTTCTTT.

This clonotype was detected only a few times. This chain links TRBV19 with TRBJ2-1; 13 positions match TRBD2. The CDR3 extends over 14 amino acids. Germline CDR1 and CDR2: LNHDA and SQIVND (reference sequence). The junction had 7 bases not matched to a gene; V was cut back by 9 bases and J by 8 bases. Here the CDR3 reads CASAGTSGIYEQFF. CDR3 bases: TGTGCCAGCGCCGGGACTAGCGGGATCTATGAGCAGTTCTTC.

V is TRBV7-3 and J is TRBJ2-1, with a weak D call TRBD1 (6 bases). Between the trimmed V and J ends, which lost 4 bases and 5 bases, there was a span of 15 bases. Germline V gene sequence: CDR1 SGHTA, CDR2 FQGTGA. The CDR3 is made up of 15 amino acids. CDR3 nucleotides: TGTGCCAGCAGCTCGATTTCCGGGACACACAATGAGCAGTTCTTC. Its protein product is CASSSISGTHNEQFF.

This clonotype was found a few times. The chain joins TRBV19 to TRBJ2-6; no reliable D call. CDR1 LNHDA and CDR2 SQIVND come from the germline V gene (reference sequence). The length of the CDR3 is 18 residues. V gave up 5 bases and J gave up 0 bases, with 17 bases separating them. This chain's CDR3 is CASSSYVTRSSGANVLTF. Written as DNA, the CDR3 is TGTGCCAGTAGTTCGTACGTCACGAGGAGCTCTGGGGCCAACGTCCTGACTTTC.

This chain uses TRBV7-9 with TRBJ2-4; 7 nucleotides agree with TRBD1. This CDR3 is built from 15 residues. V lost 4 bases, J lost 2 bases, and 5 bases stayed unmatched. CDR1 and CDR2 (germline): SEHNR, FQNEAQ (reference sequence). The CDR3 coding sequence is TGTGCCAGCAGCTCTCTGACAGGGACCAAAAACATTCAGTACTTC. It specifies CASSSLTGTKNIQYF.

The CDR3, as DNA: TGCAGTGCTAGAGGCCAGACTGTTAACGAGCAGTACTTC. Residues: CSARGQTVNEQYF. V is TRBV20-1 and J is TRBJ2-7; D gene ambiguous. Trimming removed 1 base at V and 5 bases at J, with 12 bases between. Germline V gives CDR1 DFQATT, CDR2 SNEGSKA (reference sequence). CDR3 length: 13 residues.

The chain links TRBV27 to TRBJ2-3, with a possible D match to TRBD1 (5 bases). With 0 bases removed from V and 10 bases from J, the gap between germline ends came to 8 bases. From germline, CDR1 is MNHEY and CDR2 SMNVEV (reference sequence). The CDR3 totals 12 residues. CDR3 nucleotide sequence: TGTGCCAGCAGTTTATCCGTAGGGGCGCAGTATTTT. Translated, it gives CASSLSVGAQYF.

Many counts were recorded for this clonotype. CDR3 nucleotides: TGCGCCAGCAGCCCGGGACTAGTTGCCTACAATGAGCAGTTCTTC. It yields the protein CASSPGLVAYNEQFF. The V gene is TRBV4-1, the J gene TRBJ2-1; 8 nucleotides agree with TRBD2. J lost 2 bases, V lost 4 bases, and 4 bases had no gene match. Germline CDR1 is MGHRA and CDR2 is YSYEKL. CDR3 length: 15 amino acids.

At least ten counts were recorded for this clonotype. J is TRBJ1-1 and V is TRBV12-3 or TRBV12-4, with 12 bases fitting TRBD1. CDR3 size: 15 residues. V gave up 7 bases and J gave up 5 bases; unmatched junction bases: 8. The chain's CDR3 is CASTWGQGATTEAFF. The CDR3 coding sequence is TGTGCCAGCACCTGGGGACAGGGGGCGACTACTGAAGCTTTCTTT.

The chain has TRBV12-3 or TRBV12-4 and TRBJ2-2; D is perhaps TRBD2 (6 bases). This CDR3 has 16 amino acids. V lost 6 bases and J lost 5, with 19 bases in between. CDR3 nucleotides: TGTGCCAGCAGCCCTAGCGCCACCCCGGGGACCGGGGAGCTGTTTTTT. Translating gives CASSPSATPGTGELFF.

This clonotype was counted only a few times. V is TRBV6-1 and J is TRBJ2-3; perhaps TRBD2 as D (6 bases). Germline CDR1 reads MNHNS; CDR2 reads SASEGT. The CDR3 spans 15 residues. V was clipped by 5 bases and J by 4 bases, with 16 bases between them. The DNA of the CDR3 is TGTGCCAGCAGTCTGGGGGGAGCCTTCCCAGATACGCAGTATTTT. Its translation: CASSLGGAFPDTQYF.

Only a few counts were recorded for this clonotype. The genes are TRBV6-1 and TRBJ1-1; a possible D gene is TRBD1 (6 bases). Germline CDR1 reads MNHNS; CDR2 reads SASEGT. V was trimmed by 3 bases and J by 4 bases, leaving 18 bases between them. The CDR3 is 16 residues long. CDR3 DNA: TGTGCCAGCAGTGACCACAGGGCCACTGCGAGCACTGAAGCTTTCTTT. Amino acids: CASSDHRATASTEAFF.

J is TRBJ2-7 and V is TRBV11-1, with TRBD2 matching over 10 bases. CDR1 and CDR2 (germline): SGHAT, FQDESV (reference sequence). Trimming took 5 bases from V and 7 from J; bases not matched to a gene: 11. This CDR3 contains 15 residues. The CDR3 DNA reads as TGTGCCAGCAGCCAGATCTCTAGCGGGAGAGGGGAGCAGTACTTC. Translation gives CASSQISSGRGEQYF.

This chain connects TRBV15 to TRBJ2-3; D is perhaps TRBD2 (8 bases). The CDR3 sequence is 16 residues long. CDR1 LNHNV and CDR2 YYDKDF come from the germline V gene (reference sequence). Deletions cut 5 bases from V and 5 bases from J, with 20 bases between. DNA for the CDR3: TGTGCCACCAGCCTTGACAGGGCGGGAGGTCAAGATACGCAGTATTTT. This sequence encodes CATSLDRAGGQDTQYF.

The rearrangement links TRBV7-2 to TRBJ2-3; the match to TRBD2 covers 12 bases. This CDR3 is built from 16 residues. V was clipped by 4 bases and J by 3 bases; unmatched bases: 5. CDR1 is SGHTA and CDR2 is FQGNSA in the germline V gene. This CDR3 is CASSSRTSGTTDTQYF. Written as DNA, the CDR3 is TGTGCCAGCAGCTCCAGGACTAGCGGGACGACAGATACGCAGTATTTT.

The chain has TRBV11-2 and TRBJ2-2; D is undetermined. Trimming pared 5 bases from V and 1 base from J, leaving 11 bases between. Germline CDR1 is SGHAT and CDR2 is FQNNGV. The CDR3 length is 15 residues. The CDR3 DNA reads TGTGCCAGCAGCCCGGACCCTGTGAACACCGGGGAGCTGTTTTTT. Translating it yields CASSPDPVNTGELFF.

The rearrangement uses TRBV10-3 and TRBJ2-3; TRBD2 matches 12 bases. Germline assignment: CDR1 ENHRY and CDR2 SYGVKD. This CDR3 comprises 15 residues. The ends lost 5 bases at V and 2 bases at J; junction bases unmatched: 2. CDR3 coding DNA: TGTGCCATCAGTAGACTAGCGGGGGCCACAGATACGCAGTATTTT. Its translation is CAISRLAGATDTQYF.

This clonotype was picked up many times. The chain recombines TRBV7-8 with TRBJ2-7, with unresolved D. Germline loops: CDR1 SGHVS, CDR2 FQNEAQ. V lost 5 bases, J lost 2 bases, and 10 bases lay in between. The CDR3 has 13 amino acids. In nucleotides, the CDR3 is TGTGCCAGCAGCATCAATTCAGCCTACGAGCAGTACTTC. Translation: CASSINSAYEQYF. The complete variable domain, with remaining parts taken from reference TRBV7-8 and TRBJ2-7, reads GAGVSQSPRYKVAKRGQDVALRCDPISGHVSLFWYQQALGQGPEFLTYFQNEAQLDKSGLPSDRFFAERPEGSVSTLKIQRTQQEDSAVYLCASSINSAYEQYFGPGTRLTVT.

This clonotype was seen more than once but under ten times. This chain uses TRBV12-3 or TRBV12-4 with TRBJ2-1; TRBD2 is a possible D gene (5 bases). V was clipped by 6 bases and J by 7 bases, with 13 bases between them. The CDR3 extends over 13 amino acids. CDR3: CASSPAARNEQFF. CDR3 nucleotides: TGTGCCAGCAGCCCAGCGGCCCGGAATGAGCAGTTCTTC.